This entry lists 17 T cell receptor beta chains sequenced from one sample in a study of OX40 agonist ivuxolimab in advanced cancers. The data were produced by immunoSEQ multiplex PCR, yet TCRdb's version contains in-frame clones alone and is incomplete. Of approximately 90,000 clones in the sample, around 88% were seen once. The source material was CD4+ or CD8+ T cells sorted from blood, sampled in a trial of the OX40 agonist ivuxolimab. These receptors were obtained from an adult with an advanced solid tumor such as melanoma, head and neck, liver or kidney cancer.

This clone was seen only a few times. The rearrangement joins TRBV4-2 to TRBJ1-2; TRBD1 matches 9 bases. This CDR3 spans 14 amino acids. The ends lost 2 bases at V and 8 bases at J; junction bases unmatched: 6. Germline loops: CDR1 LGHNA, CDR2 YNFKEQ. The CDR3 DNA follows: TGTGCCAGCAGCCAATTAACAGGGGGCGCGGGCTACACCTTC. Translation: CASSQLTGGAGYTF.

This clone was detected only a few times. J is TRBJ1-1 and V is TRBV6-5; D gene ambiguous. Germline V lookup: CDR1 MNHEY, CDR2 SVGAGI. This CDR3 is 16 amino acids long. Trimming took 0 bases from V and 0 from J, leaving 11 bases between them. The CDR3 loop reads CASSYSRVGVNTEAFF. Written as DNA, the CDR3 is TGTGCCAGCAGTTACTCGAGGGTAGGAGTGAACACTGAAGCTTTCTTT.

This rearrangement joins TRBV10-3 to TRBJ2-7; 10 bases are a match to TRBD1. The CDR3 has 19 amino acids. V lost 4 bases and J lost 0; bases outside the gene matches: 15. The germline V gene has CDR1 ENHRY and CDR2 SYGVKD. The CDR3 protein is CAISASTGTGALSSYEQYF. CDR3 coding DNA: TGTGCCATCAGTGCGTCGACCGGGACAGGGGCCTTGAGCTCCTACGAGCAGTACTTC.

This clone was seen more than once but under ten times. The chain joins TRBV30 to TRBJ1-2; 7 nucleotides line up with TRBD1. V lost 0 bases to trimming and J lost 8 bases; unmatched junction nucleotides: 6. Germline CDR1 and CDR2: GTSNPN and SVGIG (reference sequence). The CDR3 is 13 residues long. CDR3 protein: CAWSVPPDRGYTF. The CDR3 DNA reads TGTGCCTGGAGTGTACCCCCGGACAGGGGCTACACCTTC.

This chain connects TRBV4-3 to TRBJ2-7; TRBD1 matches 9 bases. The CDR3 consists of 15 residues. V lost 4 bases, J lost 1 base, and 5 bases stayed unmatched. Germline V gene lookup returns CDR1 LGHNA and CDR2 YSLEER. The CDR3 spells CASSRLQGASYEQYF. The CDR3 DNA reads TGCGCCAGCAGCCGCTTACAGGGGGCATCCTACGAGCAGTACTTC.

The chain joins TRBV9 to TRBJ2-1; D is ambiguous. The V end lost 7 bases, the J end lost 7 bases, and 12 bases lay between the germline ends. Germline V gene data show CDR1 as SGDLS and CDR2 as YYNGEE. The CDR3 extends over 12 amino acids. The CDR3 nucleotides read TGTGCCAGCTCGACGCGGTGGAATGAGCAGTTCTTC. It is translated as CASSTRWNEQFF.

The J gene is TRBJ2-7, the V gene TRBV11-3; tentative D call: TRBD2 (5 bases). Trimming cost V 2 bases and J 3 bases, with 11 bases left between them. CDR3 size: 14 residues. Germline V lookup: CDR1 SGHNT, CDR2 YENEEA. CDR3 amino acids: CASSLYGEGYEQYF. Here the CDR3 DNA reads TGTGCCAGCAGCTTATATGGAGAGGGCTACGAGCAGTACTTC.

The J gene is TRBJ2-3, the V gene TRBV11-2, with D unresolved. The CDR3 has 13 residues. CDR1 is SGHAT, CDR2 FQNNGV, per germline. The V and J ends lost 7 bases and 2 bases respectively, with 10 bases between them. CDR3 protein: CASNSEFTDTQYF. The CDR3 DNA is TGTGCCAGCAATTCGGAGTTCACAGATACGCAGTATTTT. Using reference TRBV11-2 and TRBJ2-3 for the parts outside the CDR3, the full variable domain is EAGVAQSPRYKIIEKRQSVAFWCNPISGHATLYWYQQILGQGPKLLIQFQNNGVVDDSQLPKDRFSAERLKGVDSTLKIQPAKLEDSAVYLCASNSEFTDTQYFGPGTRLTVL.

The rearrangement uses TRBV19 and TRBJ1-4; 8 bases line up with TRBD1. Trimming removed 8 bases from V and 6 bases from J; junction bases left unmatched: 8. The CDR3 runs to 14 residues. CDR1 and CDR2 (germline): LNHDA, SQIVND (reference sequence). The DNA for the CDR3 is TGTGCCAGTGAATGGGGGACAGGCGATGAAAAACTGTTTTTT. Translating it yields CASEWGTGDEKLFF.

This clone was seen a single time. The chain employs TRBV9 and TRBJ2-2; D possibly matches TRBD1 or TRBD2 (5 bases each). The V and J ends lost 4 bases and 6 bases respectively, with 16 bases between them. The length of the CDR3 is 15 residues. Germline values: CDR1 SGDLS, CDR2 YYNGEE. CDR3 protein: CASSLHPRGPGELFF. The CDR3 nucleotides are TGTGCCAGCAGCCTCCACCCGAGGGGTCCCGGGGAGCTGTTTTTT.

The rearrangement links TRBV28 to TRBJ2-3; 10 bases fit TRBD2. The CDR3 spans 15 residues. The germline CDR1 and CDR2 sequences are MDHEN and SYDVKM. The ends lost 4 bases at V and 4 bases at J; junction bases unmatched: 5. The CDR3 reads CASSSPSGSADTQYF. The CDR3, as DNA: TGTGCCAGCAGTTCCCCTAGCGGGAGCGCAGATACGCAGTATTTT.

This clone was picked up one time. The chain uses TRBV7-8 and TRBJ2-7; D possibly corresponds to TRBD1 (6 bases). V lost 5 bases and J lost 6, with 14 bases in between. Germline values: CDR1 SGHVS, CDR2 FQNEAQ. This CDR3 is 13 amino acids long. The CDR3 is CASSPDRSPEQYF. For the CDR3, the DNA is TGTGCCAGCAGCCCAGACAGGTCGCCCGAGCAGTACTTC.

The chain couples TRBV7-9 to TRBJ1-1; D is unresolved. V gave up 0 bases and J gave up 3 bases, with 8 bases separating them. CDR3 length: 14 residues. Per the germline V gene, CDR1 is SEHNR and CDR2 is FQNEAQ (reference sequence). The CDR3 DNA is TGTGCCAGCAGCTTAGCCAGGATTTACACTGAAGCTTTCTTT. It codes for CASSLARIYTEAFF.

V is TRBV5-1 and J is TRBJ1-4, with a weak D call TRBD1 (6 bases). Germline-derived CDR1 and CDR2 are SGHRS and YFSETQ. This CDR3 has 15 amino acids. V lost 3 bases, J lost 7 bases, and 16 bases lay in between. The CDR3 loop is CASSSDAGALEKLFF. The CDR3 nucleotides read TGCGCCAGCAGCTCTGATGCGGGGGCGCTTGAAAAACTGTTTTTT. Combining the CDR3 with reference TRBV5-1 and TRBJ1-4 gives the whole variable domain KAGVTQTPRYLIKTRGQQVTLSCSPISGHRSVSWYQQTPGQGLQFLFEYFSETQRNKGNFPGRFSGRQFSNSRSEMNVSTLELGDSALYLCASSSDAGALEKLFFGSGTQLSVL.

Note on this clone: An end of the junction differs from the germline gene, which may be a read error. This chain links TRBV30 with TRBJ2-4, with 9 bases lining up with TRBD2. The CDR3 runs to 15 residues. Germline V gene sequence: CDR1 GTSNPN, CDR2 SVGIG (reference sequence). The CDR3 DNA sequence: TGTGCCTGGAGTCCACCGGGACTAGCCCAAAACATTCAGTACTTC. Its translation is CAWSPPGLAQNIQYF.

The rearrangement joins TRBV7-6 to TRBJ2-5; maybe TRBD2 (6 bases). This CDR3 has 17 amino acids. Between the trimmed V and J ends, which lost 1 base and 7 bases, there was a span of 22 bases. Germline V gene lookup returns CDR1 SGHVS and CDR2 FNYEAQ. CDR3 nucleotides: TGTGCCAGCAGCTTAGGGTCCGGGGGTGGACCTGGCGGGACCCAGTACTTC. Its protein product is CASSLGSGGGPGGTQYF.

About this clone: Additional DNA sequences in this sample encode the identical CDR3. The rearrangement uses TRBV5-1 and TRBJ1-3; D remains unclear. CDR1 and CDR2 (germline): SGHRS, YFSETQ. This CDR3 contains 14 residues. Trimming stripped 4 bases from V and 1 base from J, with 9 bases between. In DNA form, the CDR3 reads TGCGCCAGCAGCCTCGGCGGGTCTGGAAACACCATATATTTT. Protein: CASSLGGSGNTIYF.